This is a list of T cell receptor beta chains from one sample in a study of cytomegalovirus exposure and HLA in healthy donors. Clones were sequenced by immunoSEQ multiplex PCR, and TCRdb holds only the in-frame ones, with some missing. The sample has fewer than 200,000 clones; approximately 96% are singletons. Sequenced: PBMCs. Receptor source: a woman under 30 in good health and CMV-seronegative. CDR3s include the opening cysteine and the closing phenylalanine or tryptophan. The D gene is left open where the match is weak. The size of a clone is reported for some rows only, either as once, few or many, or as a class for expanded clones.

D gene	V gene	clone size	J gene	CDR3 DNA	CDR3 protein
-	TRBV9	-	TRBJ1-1	TGTGCCAGCAGCGTATTGAGTGGTGAGGCACAAGCTTTCTTT	CASSVLSGEAQAFF
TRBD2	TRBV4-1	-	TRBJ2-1	TGCGCCAGCAGCCCCTATCTAGCGGCTTACAATGAGCAGTTCTTC	CASSPYLAAYNEQFF
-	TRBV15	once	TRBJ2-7	TGTGCCACCAGCACCTCAGGTTCCCACGAGCAGTACTTC	CATSTSGSHEQYF
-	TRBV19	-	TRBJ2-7	TGTGCCAGTAGTATAGTGGGACAACAAGAGCAGTACTTC	CASSIVGQQEQYF
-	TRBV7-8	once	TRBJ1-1	TGTGCCAGCAGCTTAGTCCAGGGATCGAACACTGAAGCTTTCTTT	CASSLVQGSNTEAFF
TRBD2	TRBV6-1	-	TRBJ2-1	TGTGCCAGCAGTGAAGCGGGGGGGTACAATGAGCAGTTCTTC	CASSEAGGYNEQFF
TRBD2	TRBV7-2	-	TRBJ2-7	TGTGCCAGCAGCTCCCGGACTAGCGCTTCCTACGAGCAGTACTTC	CASSSRTSASYEQYF
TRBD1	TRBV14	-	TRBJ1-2	TGTGCCAGCAGCCCGGACAGGCTCCTTAACTATGGCTACACCTTC	CASSPDRLLNYGYTF
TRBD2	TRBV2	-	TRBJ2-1	TGTGCCAGCAGTGAAAGGGTTCTAGCGGAAAACTCCTACAATGAGCAGTTCTTC	CASSERVLAENSYNEQFF
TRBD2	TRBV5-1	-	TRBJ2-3	TGCGCCAGCAGCTTGACCGGGGGGAGCACAGATACGCAGTATTTT	CASSLTGGSTDTQYF
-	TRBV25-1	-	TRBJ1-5	TGTGCCAGCACCGCGACAGCTCTGCCGGCCGATCAGCCCCAGCATTTT	CASTATALPADQPQHF
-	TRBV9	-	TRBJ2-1	TGTGCCAGCAGCGTATACGGGTACAATGAGCAGTTCTTC	CASSVYGYNEQFF
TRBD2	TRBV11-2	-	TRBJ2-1	TGTGCCAGCAGCTTAGAAGGTCTAGCGGGGGGGCCGGGATCCTACAATGAGCAGTTCTTC	CASSLEGLAGGPGSYNEQFF
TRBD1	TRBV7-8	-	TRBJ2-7	TGTGCCAGCAGCTTAGGAGGGACAGGGTATCACGAGCAGTACTTC	CASSLGGTGYHEQYF
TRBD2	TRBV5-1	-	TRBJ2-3	TGCGCCAGCAGCCCAGGCGGGGGTCCTAACACAGATACGCAGTATTTT	CASSPGGGPNTDTQYF
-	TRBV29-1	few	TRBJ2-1	TGCAGCGTTGATAGGCGGGTTGACAATGAGCAGTTCTTC	CSVDRRVDNEQFF
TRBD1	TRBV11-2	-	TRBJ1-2	TGTGCCAGCAGCTTTGGGACAGGGAACTATGGCTACACCTTC	CASSFGTGNYGYTF
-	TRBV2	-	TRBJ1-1	TGTGCCAGCAGTGCTACTATTGGGAACACTGAAGCTTTCTTT	CASSATIGNTEAFF
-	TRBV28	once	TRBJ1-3	TGTGCCAGCAGTTTATCGCAGGACTCTGGAAACACCATATATTTT	CASSLSQDSGNTIYF
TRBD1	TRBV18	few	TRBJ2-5	TGTGCCAGCTCACCGGACAGGGGCTTTCAAGAGACCCAGTACTTC	CASSPDRGFQETQYF
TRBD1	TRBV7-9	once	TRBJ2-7	TGTGCCAGCAGCTTAGGACAGGGAGTTTACGAGCAGTACTTC	CASSLGQGVYEQYF
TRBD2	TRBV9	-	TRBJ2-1	TGTGCCAGCAGTCCTCCTAGCGGGGGCTCCTACAATGAGCAGTTCTTC	CASSPPSGGSYNEQFF
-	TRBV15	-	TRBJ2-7	TGTGCCACCAGCAGAGTGCCAGGGTACGAGCAGTACTTC	CATSRVPGYEQYF
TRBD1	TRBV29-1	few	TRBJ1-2	TGCAGCGTCCTCCCCGACAGGGATAACTATGGCTACACCTTC	CSVLPDRDNYGYTF
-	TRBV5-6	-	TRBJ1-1	TGTGCCAGCAGCTTTTTTCGGGTCGAACCTAACACTGAAGCTTTCTTT	CASSFFRVEPNTEAFF
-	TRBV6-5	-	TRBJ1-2	TGTGCCAGCAGTCCGACAGGAGACTATGGCTACACCTTC	CASSPTGDYGYTF
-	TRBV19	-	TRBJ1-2	TGTGCCAGTAGTATCCCCGGGAGCCTTTTCGGAGATGGCTACACCTTC	CASSIPGSLFGDGYTF
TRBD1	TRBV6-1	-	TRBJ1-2	TGTGCCAGCAGTGAAACCGGACAGGGGGCCGGTGGCTACACCTTC	CASSETGQGAGGYTF
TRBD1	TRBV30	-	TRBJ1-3	TGTGCCTGGAGTGGAGGGGGCGGATGGGAAAACACCATATATTTT	CAWSGGGGWENTIYF